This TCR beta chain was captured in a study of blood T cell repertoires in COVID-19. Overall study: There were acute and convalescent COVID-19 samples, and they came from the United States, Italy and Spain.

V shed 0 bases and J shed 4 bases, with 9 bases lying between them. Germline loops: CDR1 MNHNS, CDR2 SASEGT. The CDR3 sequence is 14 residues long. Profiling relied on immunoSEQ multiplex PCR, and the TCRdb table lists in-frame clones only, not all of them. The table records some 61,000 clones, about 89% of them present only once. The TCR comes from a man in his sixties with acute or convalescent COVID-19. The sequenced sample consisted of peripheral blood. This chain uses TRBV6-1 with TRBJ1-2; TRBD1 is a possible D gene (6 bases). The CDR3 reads CASSEADSGYGYTF. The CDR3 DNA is TGTGCCAGCAGTGAAGCGGACAGTGGCTATGGCTACACCTTC.